These T cell receptor beta chains were read from a single sample in a study of breast tumors, draining lymph nodes, adjacent tissues. TCRdb itself ran the multiplex PCR reads through MiXCR, one entry per CDR3 protein. The sample holds over 200,000 distinct CDR3 sequences, about 34% seen once. Sequenced material: axillary lymph node tissue. The origin of the receptors is a female donor with breast cancer. Some clones in this sample may be carry-over from other donors' samples. Each CDR3 is given with its conserved first and last residue.

TRBJ2-1	TRBV5-1	CASSPTGWNEQFF
TRBJ1-2	TRBV19	CASKQQEGPTNYGYTF
TRBJ2-7	TRBV6-5	CASSYSVTSGRARLYEQYF
TRBJ2-2	TRBV4-3	CASSQADGELFF
TRBJ2-3	TRBV24-1	CTTSQDGTDTQYF
TRBJ2-1	TRBV25-1	CASSAGGKNEQFF
TRBJ2-7	TRBV6-1	CASSHQGSYEQYF
TRBJ2-3	TRBV7-3	CASSPPSTDTQYF
TRBJ1-6	TRBV2	CASRGRGANDSPLHF
TRBJ1-6	TRBV5-1	CASSLAGQGCNSPLHF
TRBJ2-7	TRBV7-9	CASSPPDRENEQYF
TRBJ2-1	TRBV19	CASSPQPSAYNEQFF
TRBJ2-6	TRBV5-1	CASSLSSSSSGANVLTF
TRBJ2-7	TRBV20-1	CSAREHDRGPYEQYF
TRBJ1-4	TRBV29-1	CSVESDRLGEKLFF
TRBJ2-1	TRBV27	CASSLVTGRGVNEQFF
TRBJ2-7	TRBV12-3/TRBV12-4	CASSLLAGVYEQYF
TRBJ1-6	TRBV3-1	CACSQAWGGGNSPLHF
TRBJ1-3	TRBV4-1	CASSLARAGGNSGNTVYF
TRBJ2-5	TRBV5-1	CASSSGKGRETQYF
TRBJ2-7	TRBV5-1	CASRLRGQSYEQYF
TRBJ1-5	TRBV19	CASSPKGRQGGLETQHF
TRBJ2-2	TRBV19	CASAVAGGPNTGELFF
TRBJ1-5	TRBV6-2/TRBV6-3	CASSYVGTRQPQHF
TRBJ1-5	TRBV2	CASSRVQGVINQPQHF
TRBJ2-2	TRBV7-3	CASSPSTGANGELFF
TRBJ1-2	TRBV20-1	CSARDHRWVAYGYTF
TRBJ1-6	TRBV6-5	CASSSDRGVGSPLHF